The 27 T cell receptor beta chains below were found in one sample sequenced in a study of beta chain features in type 1 diabetes. Findings and caveats of the study: All four CD4+ subsets from Type 1 diabetes patients carried moderately but significantly shorter TCRB CDR3s.

Their cognate antigens are unknown. Investigators reverse transcribed all isolated RNA, so they sequenced expressed TCRB transcripts. Libraries were prepared by immunoSEQ multiplex PCR; TCRdb keeps only in-frame clonotypes and omits some of them. Here the sample spans hundreds of thousands of clones, more than 13% being singletons. The sample comprised naive CD4+ T cells from blood. The origin of the receptors is a man aged 18-30 years with type 1 diabetes.

This clone was observed a few times. The V and J genes are TRBV4-2 and TRBJ2-7; TRBD1 agrees at 8 bases. The CDR3 is 16 residues long. With V trimmed by 4 bases and J by 3 bases, 11 bases remained unmatched. CDR1 and CDR2 from the germline V gene are LGHNA and YNFKEQ. This CDR3 reads CASSPPGQGRGYEQYF. Written as DNA, the CDR3 is TGTGCCAGCAGCCCTCCCGGACAGGGAAGGGGCTACGAGCAGTACTTC.

This chain connects TRBV5-1 to TRBJ1-2; D is perhaps TRBD1 (6 bases). The germline CDR1 and CDR2 sequences are SGHRS and YFSETQ. The CDR3 runs 13 residues. V lost 3 bases to trimming and J lost 2 bases, with 8 bases between them. CDR3 protein: CASSWDKNYGYTF. The CDR3 DNA sequence: TGCGCCAGCAGCTGGGACAAAAACTATGGCTACACCTTC.

This clone appeared a few times. The rearrangement uses TRBV10-3 and TRBJ2-7; 9 bases line up with TRBD2. The junction had 6 bases not matched to a gene; V was cut back by 6 bases and J by 0 bases. The germline V gene encodes CDR1 ENHRY and CDR2 SYGVKD. The CDR3 length is 15 residues. The CDR3 loop is CAIRGRLADSYEQYF. As DNA, the CDR3 is TGTGCCATCAGGGGACGACTAGCGGACTCCTACGAGCAGTACTTC.

The J gene is TRBJ1-5, the V gene TRBV6-1; D is unresolved. Trimming cost V 6 bases and J 4 bases, with 10 bases left between them. In germline, CDR1 is MNHNS, CDR2 SASEGT. CDR3 length equals 13 residues. In DNA, the CDR3 is TGTGCCAGCAGGTGGGCAGAGAATCAGCCCCAGCATTTT. Residues: CASRWAENQPQHF.

V and J are TRBV2 and TRBJ2-7; D gene ambiguous. CDR3 length: 13 amino acids. The germline CDR1 and CDR2 sequences are SNHLY and FYNNEI. The ends were cut back, 3 bases at V and 2 bases at J, with 8 bases in the middle. CDR3 in amino acids: CASSDAMTYEQYF. The CDR3 DNA follows: TGTGCCAGCAGTGACGCCATGACCTACGAGCAGTACTTC.

This clone was found a few times. V and J are TRBV11-2 and TRBJ2-1; a possible D gene is TRBD2 (6 bases). The CDR3 runs 15 residues. V lost 7 bases and J lost 6, with 19 bases in between. From germline, CDR1 is SGHAT and CDR2 FQNNGV. CDR3 DNA sequence: TGTGCCAGCACTCTGGCGGGGCCCCTACTCAATGAGCAGTTCTTC. Translation gives CASTLAGPLLNEQFF.

This rearrangement joins TRBV7-2 to TRBJ1-1, with D maybe TRBD1 (5 bases). The length of the CDR3 is 15 residues. Trimming left V 0 bases short and J 5 bases short, with 13 bases between. Germline V CDR1 and CDR2: SGHTA, FQGNSA. The CDR3 DNA reads TGTGCCAGCAGCTTAGCGCTACAGGATTTTACTGAAGCTTTCTTT. Its protein product is CASSLALQDFTEAFF.

This chain uses TRBV10-3 with TRBJ2-5; D ambiguous. The CDR3 has 13 amino acids. Germline values: CDR1 ENHRY, CDR2 SYGVKD. V gave up 2 bases and J gave up 1 base, with 5 bases separating them. CDR3 protein: CAISERSQETQYF. The CDR3 DNA reads TGTGCCATCAGTGAGCGCAGCCAAGAGACCCAGTACTTC.

The genes are TRBV2 and TRBJ2-3, with 7 bases that match TRBD1. V lost 4 bases and J lost 3; bases outside the gene matches: 4. Germline V lookup: CDR1 SNHLY, CDR2 FYNNEI. This CDR3 contains 14 residues. CDR3 bases: TGTGCCAGCAGTGCCGACAGGGCTACAGATACGCAGTATTTT. Its protein is CASSADRATDTQYF. Looking up the rest from reference TRBV2 and TRBJ2-3 gives the full variable domain: EPEVTQTPSHQVTQMGQEVILRCVPISNHLYFYWYRQILGQKVEFLVSFYNNEISEKSEIFDDQFSVERPDGSNFTLKIRSTKLEDSAMYFCASSADRATDTQYFGPGTRLTVL.

This clone was found a few times. The chain combines TRBV7-2 with TRBJ2-4; the D is unclear. This CDR3 has 13 amino acids. Germline V gene sequence: CDR1 SGHTA, CDR2 FQGNSA. Trimming took off 1 base at V and 5 bases at J, with 6 bases between the two ends. Written as DNA, the CDR3 is TGTGCCAGCAGCTTAGGATGGGAAAACATTCAGTACTTC. Protein product: CASSLGWENIQYF.

The chain links TRBV2 to TRBJ2-6; 8 bases align to TRBD1. The V gene's germline CDR1 is SNHLY and CDR2 FYNNEI. Trimming at V came to 9 bases and at J to 2 bases, leaving 12 bases not matched to a gene. The CDR3 totals 17 residues. CDR3 amino acids: CASRGGTGSAGANVLTF. CDR3 sequence (DNA): TGTGCCAGTCGAGGTGGGACAGGCTCCGCTGGGGCCAACGTCCTGACTTTC.

This clone was seen a few times. The DNA for the CDR3 is TGTGCCAGTAGTCCGGCCGGGACTAGCGGACGCACAGATACGCAGTATTTT. This gives the protein CASSPAGTSGRTDTQYF. This rearrangement joins TRBV19 to TRBJ2-3, with TRBD2 matching over 11 bases. J was trimmed by 1 base and V by 5 bases; bases with no gene match: 8. Germline V gene data show CDR1 as LNHDA and CDR2 as SQIVND (reference sequence). The CDR3 has 17 residues.

This clone was seen a handful of times. The rearrangement joins TRBV7-9 to TRBJ2-3; no reliable D call. The V end was cut by 5 bases, the J end by 5 bases, with 8 bases between. CDR3 size: 12 residues. The germline gives CDR1 SEHNR, CDR2 FQNEAQ (reference sequence). CDR3 protein: CASSALQDTQYF. In DNA, the CDR3 is TGTGCCAGCAGCGCCCTACAAGATACGCAGTATTTT.

This chain connects TRBV4-3 to TRBJ1-1; 11 nucleotides match TRBD1. V lost 3 bases, J lost 3 bases, and 3 bases stayed unmatched. Germline lookup yields CDR1 LGHNA and CDR2 YSLEER. The CDR3 has 15 residues. CDR3 coding DNA: TGCGCCAGCAGCCAGAGGGGACAGGGGGACACTGAAGCTTTCTTT. As protein: CASSQRGQGDTEAFF.

The genes are TRBV30 and TRBJ2-7; the D call may be TRBD1 or TRBD2 (6 bases each). V lost 3 bases and J 0 bases, leaving 12 bases between the germline ends. CDR3 length equals 14 residues. Germline CDR1 reads GTSNPN; CDR2 reads SVGIG (reference sequence). The CDR3 DNA reads TGTGCCTGGAGGGGGGGCAGGAGCTCCTACGAGCAGTACTTC. This translates into CAWRGGRSSYEQYF.

This clone was observed a few times. Within the sample, other DNA sequences also encode this same CDR3. The CDR3 nucleotides read TGTGCCAGCAGCCAAGTTGGGAGGCCACCCTCTGGGGCCAACGTCCTGACTTTC. Its translation is CASSQVGRPPSGANVLTF. The V gene is TRBV4-2, the J gene TRBJ2-6; tentative D call: TRBD2 (6 bases). The germline CDR1 and CDR2 sequences are LGHNA and YNFKEQ. The CDR3 covers 18 residues. Trimming removed 1 base at V and 0 bases at J, with 13 bases between.

This clone was detected a few times. The chain employs TRBV7-3 and TRBJ2-7, with 8 bases lining up with TRBD2. The CDR3 runs to 15 residues. J was trimmed by 5 bases and V by 7 bases; bases with no gene match: 13. Germline V CDR1 and CDR2: SGHTA, FQGTGA. The CDR3 DNA reads TGTGCCAGCACCCCGAGCGGGGGTAACATCCACGAGCAGTACTTC. Amino acid sequence: CASTPSGGNIHEQYF.

V and J are TRBV7-2 and TRBJ2-7; a possible D gene is TRBD1 (5 bases). CDR3 size: 14 residues. From germline, CDR1 is SGHTA and CDR2 FQGNSA. Trimming took 5 bases from V and 3 from J, leaving 14 bases between them. CDR3 DNA sequence: TGTGCCAGCAGCACCCGTGACAGACGCTACGAGCAGTACTTC. Translating gives CASSTRDRRYEQYF. The variable domain in full, with the rest retrieved from reference TRBV7-2 and TRBJ2-7, is GAGVSQSPSNKVTEKGKDVELRCDPISGHTALYWYRQSLGQGLEFLIYFQGNSAPDKSGLPSDRFSAERTGGSVSTLTIQRTQQEDSAVYLCASSTRDRRYEQYFGPGTRLTVT.

On this clone itself: This CDR3 is also generated by other DNA sequences in the sample. This chain joins TRBV4-1 and TRBJ2-6; D ambiguous. The V end lost 3 bases, the J end lost 0 bases, and 6 bases lay between the germline ends. The CDR3 extends over 15 amino acids. Germline V gives CDR1 MGHRA, CDR2 YSYEKL. In DNA form, the CDR3 reads TGCGCCAGCAGCCAGGGCAACTCTGGGGCCAACGTCCTGACTTTC. It specifies CASSQGNSGANVLTF.

This clone has only a few counts. The chain couples TRBV18 to TRBJ2-7, with a possible D match to TRBD2 (7 bases). This CDR3 is 14 amino acids long. Germline CDR1 and CDR2: KGHSH and LQKENI. Trimming stripped 3 bases from V and 4 bases from J, with 13 bases between. Here the CDR3 DNA reads TGTGCCAGCTCACCCCCCGGGGGGCAATACGAGCAGTACTTC. It yields the protein CASSPPGGQYEQYF.

This clone was seen a handful of times. J is TRBJ1-1 and V is TRBV7-2, with a tentative D call TRBD1 (5 bases). The CDR3 spans 14 residues. Trimming left V 5 bases short and J 4 bases short, with 14 bases between. CDR1 and CDR2 from the germline V gene are SGHTA and FQGNSA. CDR3 coding DNA: TGTGCCAGCAGCCTAACATCTAGGGGCACTGAAGCTTTCTTT. This encodes CASSLTSRGTEAFF.

This clone was detected only a few times. The chain links TRBV28 to TRBJ2-1, with 8 bases aligning to TRBD2. CDR1 MDHEN and CDR2 SYDVKM come from the germline V gene. The length of the CDR3 is 15 residues. Unmatched junction bases numbered 10, after V lost 8 bases and J lost 4 bases. CDR3 coding DNA: TGTGCCAGCGACAACGCGGGGGGCCCTTACAATGAGCAGTTCTTC. Amino acids: CASDNAGGPYNEQFF. Using reference TRBV28 and TRBJ2-1 for the parts outside the CDR3, the full variable domain is DVKVTQSSRYLVKRTGEKVFLECVQDMDHENMFWYRQDPGLGLRLIYFSYDVKMKEKGDIPEGYSVSREKKERFSLILESASTNQTSMYLCASDNAGGPYNEQFFGPGTRLTVL.

In this sample, this clone turned up a few times. V usage is TRBV19 and J usage is TRBJ1-2; 8 bases are a match to TRBD1. Germline-derived CDR1 and CDR2 are LNHDA and SQIVND (reference sequence). The CDR3 extends over 15 amino acids. Trimming took 5 bases from V and 4 from J; bases not matched to a gene: 9. The CDR3 sequence: CASSRTRDRSYGYTF. Here the CDR3 DNA reads TGTGCCAGTAGTCGCACTCGGGACAGGTCCTATGGCTACACCTTC.

About this clone itself: One junction end disagrees with the germline gene, perhaps due to a read error. The rearrangement uses TRBV7-7 and TRBJ2-3, with TRBD2 identical over 14 bases. CDR3 length: 16 amino acids. The V gene's germline CDR1 is SSHAT and CDR2 FNYEAQ (reference sequence). DNA of the CDR3: TGTGCTAGCAGCTCGGGACTAGCGGGAGGCACAGATACGCAGTATTTT. This gives the protein CASSSGLAGGTDTQYF.

The V call is TRBV30, the J call TRBJ2-7, with D tentatively TRBD1 (6 bases). This CDR3 spans 14 amino acids. Germline V gives CDR1 GTSNPN, CDR2 SVGIG (reference sequence). V lost 5 bases and J lost 3, with 17 bases in between. The CDR3, as DNA: TGTGCCTGGGAGACCACCGGGACATTCTACGAGCAGTACTTC. Encoded protein: CAWETTGTFYEQYF.

This clone was observed a few times. Other DNA sequences in this specimen translate into the identical CDR3. The chain employs TRBV7-9 and TRBJ2-3; D is tentatively TRBD1 or TRBD2 (5 bases each). Germline V gives CDR1 SEHNR, CDR2 FQNEAQ (reference sequence). The CDR3 loop spans 14 amino acids. Trimming took off 3 bases at V and 1 base at J, with 8 bases between the two ends. CDR3 sequence reads: CASSFGGGTDTQYF. CDR3 DNA sequence: TGTGCCAGCAGCTTTGGGGGAGGCACAGATACGCAGTATTTT.

This clone came up a few times. This rearrangement joins TRBV7-8 to TRBJ2-3, with D hard to call. Trimming took off 5 bases at V and 4 bases at J, with 10 bases between the two ends. The CDR3 is 13 residues long. Germline CDR1 and CDR2: SGHVS and FQNEAQ. DNA of the CDR3: TGTGCCAGCAGCCCCACCGGTGCAGATACGCAGTATTTT. Protein sequence: CASSPTGADTQYF.